This T cell receptor beta chain comes out of a study of Ad26.COV2.S vaccination and SARS-CoV-2 variants. Clones were sequenced by immunoSEQ multiplex PCR, and TCRdb holds only the in-frame ones, with some missing. This table holds about 220,000 clones, around 87% found once. Study findings and constraints: Estimates derived from TCR breadth and depth analyses may have underestimated total T cell responses. Breadth measured for non-spike TCRs was similar across vaccine and placebo recipients. While placebo recipients had lower spike-specific TCR breadth, vaccine recipients had more.

The germline CDR1 and CDR2 sequences are MDHEN and SYDVKM. The CDR3 is made up of 15 amino acids. V lost 6 bases, J lost 0 bases, and 15 bases lay in between. Treatment of the sample: over 15 received Ad26.COV2.S at low or high dose, single or two shots; five or six received placebo; per-sample allocation not given. Sample collection was performed on day 63 after the first vaccine or placebo injection. Based in Boston, the donor was an adult of 18-55 years. Comment on this clone: Its specificity is unknown.

This clonotype originated in a person between 18 and 60 years old who received the Ad26.COV2.S COVID-19 vaccine or a placebo. The J gene is TRBJ2-7, the V gene TRBV28, with D tentatively TRBD1 or TRBD2 (5 bases each). Here the sequenced sample was peripheral blood, taken in a trial of Ad26.COV2.S vaccine versus placebo. CDR3 sequence reads: CASSRDPGSSYEQYF. CDR3 nucleotide sequence: TGTGCCAGCAGCAGGGACCCGGGTAGCTCCTACGAGCAGTACTTC.